These 21 T cell receptor beta chains came from one sample sequenced in a study of T cell clonotyping in hematopoietic cell transplantation. Profiling relied on immunoSEQ multiplex PCR, and the TCRdb table lists in-frame clones only, not all of them. In the table there are about 45,000 clones, 80% to 85% of which are singletons. Specified time point: recipient sample about 28 days before transplant, after cytoreduction. This sample comprised peripheral blood mononuclear cells, obtained before stem cell transplant. The receptors originated from a man in his sixties with myelodysplastic syndrome. Some clones in this sample may be carry-over from other donors' samples.

This clone was detected only once. The rearrangement uses TRBV28 and TRBJ1-5; D gene uncertain. This CDR3 region has 16 residues. Germline V gene lookup returns CDR1 MDHEN and CDR2 SYDVKM. V was clipped by 1 base and J by 0 bases, with 10 bases between them. The CDR3 reads CASSLYGIYSNQPQHF. Written as DNA, the CDR3 is TGTGCCAGCAGTTTATACGGGATCTATAGCAATCAGCCCCAGCATTTT.

J is TRBJ2-2 and V is TRBV30; D ambiguous. CDR1 and CDR2 from the germline V gene are GTSNPN and SVGIG (reference sequence). CDR3 length: 13 amino acids. V was cut by 4 bases and J by 5 bases, with 11 bases left in between. CDR3 protein: CAWMAMITGELFF. The CDR3 DNA is TGTGCCTGGATGGCCATGATAACCGGGGAGCTGTTTTTT.

V usage is TRBV9 and J usage is TRBJ2-7; D remains ambiguous. Per germline, CDR1 SGDLS and CDR2 YYNGEE. Trimming stripped 4 bases from V and 6 bases from J, with 14 bases between. There are 13 residues in the CDR3. DNA for the CDR3: TGTGCCAGCAGCCCCCAGGCGTTAGGCGAGCAGTACTTC. It translates to CASSPQALGEQYF.

The rearrangement joins TRBV7-2 to TRBJ1-3; TRBD1 might be the D (5 bases). Trimming took 5 bases from V and 4 from J, leaving 9 bases between them. Germline assignment: CDR1 SGHTA and CDR2 FQGNSA. The CDR3 contains 13 residues. DNA of the CDR3: TGTGCCAGCAGCATCCACAGGGGAAACACCATATATTTT. It translates to CASSIHRGNTIYF. Full variable domain (missing parts from reference TRBV7-2 and TRBJ1-3): GAGVSQSPSNKVTEKGKDVELRCDPISGHTALYWYRQSLGQGLEFLIYFQGNSAPDKSGLPSDRFSAERTGGSVSTLTIQRTQQEDSAVYLCASSIHRGNTIYFGEGSWLTVV.

V and J are TRBV30 and TRBJ2-7; D gene unclear. The CDR3 runs 11 residues. V was pared by 3 bases and J by 4 bases, with 7 bases between. Germline assignment: CDR1 GTSNPN and CDR2 SVGIG (reference sequence). The CDR3 loop reads CAWSTEYEQYF. CDR3 DNA: TGTGCCTGGAGCACAGAATACGAGCAGTACTTC. The variable domain in full, completed from reference TRBV30 and TRBJ2-7, reads SQTIHQWPATLVQPVGSPLSLECTVEGTSNPNLYWYRQAAGRGLQLLFYSVGIGQISSEVPQNLSASRPQDRQFILSSKKLLLSDSGFYLCAWSTEYEQYFGPGTRLTVT.

This clone was detected a few times. The rearrangement uses TRBV27 and TRBJ1-5; TRBD1 might be the D (6 bases). The germline gives CDR1 MNHEY, CDR2 SMNVEV (reference sequence). V dropped 1 base and J dropped 2 bases, with 12 bases sitting between them. The CDR3 runs to 16 residues. DNA for the CDR3: TGTGCCAGCAGTTTATTCGGGGGGCCGGGCAATCAGCCCCAGCATTTT. Translation gives CASSLFGGPGNQPQHF.

CDR3 nucleotides: TGTGCCAGCAGCTTAAAACAGGGGGCCGTCTATGAGCAGTTCTTC. This translates into CASSLKQGAVYEQFF. The chain has TRBV7-2 and TRBJ2-1, with 9 bases that match TRBD1. With V trimmed by 2 bases and J by 8 bases, 7 bases remained unmatched. This CDR3 spans 15 amino acids. From germline, CDR1 is SGHTA and CDR2 FQGNSA.

V and J are TRBV28 and TRBJ1-2, with a possible D match to TRBD1 (6 bases). The germline CDR1 and CDR2 sequences are MDHEN and SYDVKM. CDR3 length: 15 amino acids. V lost 3 bases and J lost 1, with 12 bases in between. CDR3 amino acids: CASSFGGQFNYGYTF. The CDR3 nucleotides read TGTGCCAGCAGTTTTGGCGGACAGTTTAACTATGGCTACACCTTC.

The rearrangement links TRBV6-6 to TRBJ2-3; unclear D gene. This CDR3 region has 13 residues. Germline lookup yields CDR1 MNHNY and CDR2 SVGAGI (reference sequence). Deletions cut 6 bases from V and 4 bases from J, with 11 bases between. CDR3 DNA sequence: TGTGCCAGCAGCGCCTACACTGCAGATACGCAGTATTTT. Translated: CASSAYTADTQYF.

The chain employs TRBV2 and TRBJ2-5; D might be TRBD1 or TRBD2, each matching 5 bases. Trimming cost V 8 bases and J 7 bases, with 20 bases left between them. CDR3 size: 14 residues. Germline V gives CDR1 SNHLY, CDR2 FYNNEI. CDR3: CASLLEVGVVTQYF. CDR3 sequence (DNA): TGTGCCAGCTTACTCGAGGTGGGGGTCGTGACCCAGTACTTC.

This clone was seen a few times. The chain couples TRBV5-1 to TRBJ1-2; TRBD1 aligns across 7 bases. This CDR3 has 14 amino acids. After removal of 3 bases from V and 2 bases from J, the junction contained 4 bases not matched to a gene. Germline lookup yields CDR1 SGHRS and CDR2 YFSETQ. The CDR3 nucleotides read TGCGCCAGCAGCTCTGGACAGGCCAACTATGGCTACACCTTC. Protein sequence: CASSSGQANYGYTF.

The genes are TRBV7-8 and TRBJ1-1, with D possibly matching TRBD1 (6 bases). The V end lost 5 bases, the J end lost 0 bases, and 16 bases lay between the germline ends. The length of the CDR3 is 16 residues. Germline lookup yields CDR1 SGHVS and CDR2 FQNEAQ. This chain's CDR3 is CASSPGQRNLNTEAFF. The CDR3 DNA follows: TGTGCCAGCAGCCCAGGACAGAGAAACCTGAACACTGAAGCTTTCTTT.

The rearrangement links TRBV7-9 to TRBJ2-2; no firm D call. The germline V gene has CDR1 SEHNR and CDR2 FQNEAQ (reference sequence). Trimming took off 1 base at V and 1 base at J, with 4 bases between the two ends. This CDR3 is 14 amino acids long. The CDR3 reads CASSLVGNTGELFF. The CDR3 region has the DNA TGTGCCAGCAGCTTAGTAGGGAACACCGGGGAGCTGTTTTTT.

This clone was recorded once. The CDR3 DNA is TGTGCCAGCAGTGAAGAAAGAGGGGGCAATCAGCCCCAGCATTTT. It encodes CASSEERGGNQPQHF. V gene TRBV6-1 combines with J gene TRBJ1-5, with D possibly being TRBD1 (5 bases). CDR1 is MNHNS and CDR2 is SASEGT in the germline V gene. This CDR3 comprises 15 residues. V dropped 1 base and J dropped 2 bases, with 9 bases sitting between them.

V and J are TRBV11-1 and TRBJ2-5, with a tentative D call TRBD2 (6 bases). The CDR3 spans 14 residues. V was clipped by 3 bases and J by 2 bases, with 10 bases between them. CDR1 is SGHAT, CDR2 FQDESV, per germline (reference sequence). The CDR3 DNA reads as TGTGCCAGCAGCTTGGGACTTATTCAAGAGACCCAGTACTTC. Protein: CASSLGLIQETQYF.

The chain uses TRBV30 and TRBJ1-6; perhaps TRBD1 as D (6 bases). V gave up 1 base and J gave up 10 bases, with 11 bases separating them. The germline V gene encodes CDR1 GTSNPN and CDR2 SVGIG (reference sequence). The CDR3 has 13 residues. Here the CDR3 reads CAWSETGFSPLHF. The CDR3 DNA is TGTGCCTGGAGTGAAACAGGGTTCTCACCCCTCCACTTT.

This chain links TRBV20-1 with TRBJ2-1; TRBD2 matches 8 bases. CDR1 and CDR2 from the germline V gene are DFQATT and SNEGSKA (reference sequence). After removal of 2 bases from V and 15 bases from J, the junction contained 6 bases not matched to a gene. This CDR3 is built from 11 residues. In nucleotides, the CDR3 is TGCAGTGCTAGAAGGACTAGCTATCCGTTCTTC. Protein product: CSARRTSYPFF.

The chain is built from TRBV5-6 and TRBJ1-4, with 10 bases that match TRBD1. This CDR3 is built from 14 residues. The V segment lost 4 bases and the J segment 8 bases; nucleotides outside the gene matches: 5. The germline CDR1 and CDR2 sequences are SGHDT and YYEEEE. CDR3 loop: CASSPGQGKEKLFF. The CDR3 nucleotides are TGTGCCAGCAGCCCGGGACAGGGGAAGGAAAAACTGTTTTTT.

The chain uses TRBV9 and TRBJ2-5, with D tentatively TRBD2 (5 bases). This CDR3 contains 13 residues. Trimming took 1 base from V and 5 from J, leaving 9 bases between them. Per germline, CDR1 SGDLS and CDR2 YYNGEE. The CDR3 DNA reads TGTGCCAGCAGCGTATCTGGGGAGGAGACCCAGTACTTC. Translating gives CASSVSGEETQYF. The complete variable domain, with remaining parts taken from reference TRBV9 and TRBJ2-5, reads DSGVTQTPKHLITATGQRVTLRCSPRSGDLSVYWYQQSLDQGLQFLIQYYNGEERAKGNILERFSAQQFPDLHSELNLSSLELGDSALYFCASSVSGEETQYFGPGTRLLVL.

The CDR3 here is CASSSGLRAGNTIYF. CDR3 DNA: TGTGCCAGCAGCTCCGGGTTAAGGGCTGGAAACACCATATATTTT. The V call is TRBV7-2, the J call TRBJ1-3; D is unclear. Germline V gene sequence: CDR1 SGHTA, CDR2 FQGNSA. The CDR3 covers 15 residues. V lost 4 bases, J lost 2 bases, and 12 bases lay in between.

The rearrangement uses TRBV16 and TRBJ1-4; tentatively, D is TRBD1 (5 bases). Trimming removed 0 bases at V and 10 bases at J, with 15 bases between. The CDR3 spans 15 residues. The germline gives CDR1 KGHSY, CDR2 FQNENV. DNA of the CDR3: TGTGCCAGCAGCCAATCGTGGGGCCCCAGTGGAAAACTGTTTTTT. Translating gives CASSQSWGPSGKLFF.